This TCR beta chain appears in the sequencing data of a study of T cell changes during pregnancy in multiple sclerosis. Trimming removed 6 bases from V and 1 base from J; junction bases left unmatched: 4. Germline CDR1 is MNHEY and CDR2 is SVGAGI. The CDR3 contains 15 residues. Assay used: immunoSEQ multiplex PCR; TCRdb lists only in-frame clones, some missing. Of 30,000 or so clones listed, roughly nine tenths are singletons. This sequence was found in a female donor in good health, enrolled as a control in a pregnancy study. The chain joins TRBV6-5 to TRBJ2-5, with TRBD2 identical over 11 bases. The input for sequencing was CD4+ T cells from peripheral blood mononuclear cells, taken in the second trimester of pregnancy. The CDR3 DNA follows: TGTGCCAGCAGCTCTAGCGGGAGGCCCCAAGAGACCCAGTACTTC. It yields the protein CASSSSGRPQETQYF.